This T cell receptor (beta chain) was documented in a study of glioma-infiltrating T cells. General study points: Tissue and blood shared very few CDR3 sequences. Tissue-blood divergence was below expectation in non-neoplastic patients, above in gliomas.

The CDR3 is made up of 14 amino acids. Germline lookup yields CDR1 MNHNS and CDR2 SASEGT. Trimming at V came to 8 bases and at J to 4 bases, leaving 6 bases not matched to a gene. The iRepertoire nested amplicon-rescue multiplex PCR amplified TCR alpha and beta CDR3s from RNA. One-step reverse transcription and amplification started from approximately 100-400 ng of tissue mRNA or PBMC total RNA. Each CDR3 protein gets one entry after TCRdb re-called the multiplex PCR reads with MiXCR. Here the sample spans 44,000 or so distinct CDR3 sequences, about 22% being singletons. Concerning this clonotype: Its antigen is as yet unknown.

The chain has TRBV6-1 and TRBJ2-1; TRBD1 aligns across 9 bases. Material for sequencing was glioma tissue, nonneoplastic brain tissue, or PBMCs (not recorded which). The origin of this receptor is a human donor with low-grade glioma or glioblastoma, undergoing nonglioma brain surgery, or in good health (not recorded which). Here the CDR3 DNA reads TGTGCCAGCGGAAGGACAGGGGCATACAATGAGCAGTTCTTC. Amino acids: CASGRTGAYNEQFF.